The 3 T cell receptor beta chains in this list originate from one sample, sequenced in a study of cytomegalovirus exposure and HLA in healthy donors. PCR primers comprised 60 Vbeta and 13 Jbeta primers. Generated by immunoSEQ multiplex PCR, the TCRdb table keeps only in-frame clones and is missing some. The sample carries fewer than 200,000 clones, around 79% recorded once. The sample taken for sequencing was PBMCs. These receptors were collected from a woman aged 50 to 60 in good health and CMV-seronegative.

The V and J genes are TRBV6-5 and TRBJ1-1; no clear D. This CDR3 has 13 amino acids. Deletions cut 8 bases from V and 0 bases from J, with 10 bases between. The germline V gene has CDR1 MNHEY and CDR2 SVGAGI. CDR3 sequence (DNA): TGTGCCAGCGCGGCGGGTATGAACACTGAAGCTTTCTTT. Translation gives CASAAGMNTEAFF.

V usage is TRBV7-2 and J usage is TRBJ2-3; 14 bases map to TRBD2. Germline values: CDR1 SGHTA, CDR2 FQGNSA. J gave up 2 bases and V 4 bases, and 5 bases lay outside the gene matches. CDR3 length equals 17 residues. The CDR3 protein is CASSSRLAGGITDTQYF. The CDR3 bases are TGTGCCAGCAGCTCTAGACTAGCGGGGGGGATCACAGATACGCAGTATTTT.

The CDR3: CASSLVRGDTDTQYF. The CDR3 nucleotides are TGTGCCAGCAGCTTGGTAAGGGGTGACACAGATACGCAGTATTTT. The chain combines TRBV5-6 with TRBJ2-3; a possible D gene is TRBD1 (5 bases). The CDR3 runs to 15 residues. V gave up 0 bases and J gave up 2 bases, with 10 bases separating them. Germline assignment: CDR1 SGHDT and CDR2 YYEEEE.